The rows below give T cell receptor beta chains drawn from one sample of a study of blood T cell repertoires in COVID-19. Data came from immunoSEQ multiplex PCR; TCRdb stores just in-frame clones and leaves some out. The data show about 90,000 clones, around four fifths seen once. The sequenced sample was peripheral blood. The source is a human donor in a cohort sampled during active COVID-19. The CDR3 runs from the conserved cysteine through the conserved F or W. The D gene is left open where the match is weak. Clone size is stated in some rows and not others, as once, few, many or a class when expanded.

CASSLPVSGHTYNEQFF	TGCGCCAGCAGCTTGCCAGTCAGCGGTCACACTTACAATGAGCAGTTCTTC	once	.	TRBJ2-1	TRBV5-1
CASSTRVAGKYEQYF	TGTGCCAGCAGCACCCGCGTGGCGGGGAAGTACGAGCAGTACTTC	.	.	TRBJ2-7	TRBV5-4
CASTKQGARGYTF	TGTGCCAGCACAAAACAGGGGGCTCGGGGCTACACCTTC	.	TRBD1	TRBJ1-2	TRBV6-5
CASSLQGFSGNTIYF	TGTGCCAGCAGCCTACAGGGATTTTCAGGAAACACCATATATTTT	.	.	TRBJ1-3	TRBV14
CASKFRDTGELFF	TGTGCCAGCAAATTCAGGGACACCGGGGAGCTGTTTTTT	.	.	TRBJ2-2	TRBV25-1
CASSPVRDRATNEKLFF	TGTGCCAGCTCACCCGTCCGGGACAGAGCAACTAATGAAAAACTGTTTTTT	.	TRBD1	TRBJ1-4	TRBV18
CASSDLAVSYEQYF	TGTGCCAGCAGTGATCTAGCGGTCTCCTACGAGCAGTACTTC	.	TRBD2	TRBJ2-7	TRBV2
CASSLPTSRGGTGELFF	TGTGCCAGCAGCTTACCCACCAGCAGGGGTGGCACCGGGGAGCTGTTTTTT	.	.	TRBJ2-2	TRBV7-3
CASSSWGTGSTEAFF	TGTGCCAGCAGTTCCTGGGGGACAGGGTCCACTGAAGCTTTCTTT	.	TRBD1	TRBJ1-1	TRBV27
CASSESGDWYNEQFF	TGCGCCAGCAGCGAAAGCGGGGATTGGTACAATGAGCAGTTCTTC	.	TRBD2	TRBJ2-1	TRBV10-1
CASSLGQGSYNEQFF	TGTGCCAGCAGCCTAGGGCAGGGTTCCTACAATGAGCAGTTCTTC	.	.	TRBJ2-1	TRBV9
CASSYSGTMTYEQYF	TGTGCCAGCAGTTACTCCGGGACTATGACGTACGAGCAGTACTTC	.	TRBD2	TRBJ2-7	TRBV6-5
CASRITGLTGELFF	TGTGCCAGCCGAATTACGGGACTTACCGGGGAGCTGTTTTTT	.	.	TRBJ2-2	TRBV28
CASSQDRGSVKPQHF	TGCGCCAGCAGCCAAGATCGGGGGTCTGTAAAGCCCCAGCATTTT	.	.	TRBJ1-5	TRBV4-1
CASSEGRAPENNEKLFF	TGTGCCAGCAGTGAGGGGAGGGCTCCTGAGAACAATGAAAAACTGTTTTTT	.	.	TRBJ1-4	TRBV2
CASSKTGTGNTIYF	TGTGCCAGCAGTAAGACGGGAACTGGAAACACCATATATTTT	.	.	TRBJ1-3	TRBV6-6
CASSKTSGVPNTGELFF	TGTGCCAGCAGCAAAACTAGCGGGGTTCCGAACACCGGGGAGCTGTTTTTT	.	TRBD2	TRBJ2-2	TRBV7-3
CASSPTGPNTEAFF	TGTGCCAGCTCACCGACAGGGCCGAACACTGAAGCTTTCTTT	.	TRBD1	TRBJ1-1	TRBV18
CASSFTRGDYGYTF	TGTGCCAGCAGCTTTACGCGGGGGGACTATGGCTACACCTTC	.	.	TRBJ1-2	TRBV7-2
CASSSGQGRGNQPQHF	TGTGCCAGTAGTAGCGGACAGGGCAGGGGCAATCAGCCCCAGCATTTT	.	TRBD1	TRBJ1-5	TRBV19
CASSPSVPVETQYF	TGTGCCAGCAGCCCTAGCGTTCCCGTGGAGACCCAGTACTTC	.	.	TRBJ2-5	TRBV7-6
CASTLRDRGYEQYF	TGTGCCAGCACCCTCCGGGACAGGGGATACGAGCAGTACTTC	.	TRBD1	TRBJ2-7	TRBV28
CASSEAGAGSDTQYF	TGCGCCAGCAGTGAAGCGGGGGCCGGGTCAGATACGCAGTATTTT	.	TRBD2	TRBJ2-3	TRBV10-1
CASGLGGAGGSEAFF	TGTGCTAGTGGTTTGGGTGGGGCCGGTGGCTCTGAAGCTTTCTTT	once	.	TRBJ1-1	TRBV12-5
CASSLAQGLGGYTF	TGTGCCAGCAGTCTCGCACAGGGTCTGGGGGGCTACACCTTC	.	.	TRBJ1-2	TRBV28
CASSPGTGLQPQHF	TGTGCCAGCAGTCCCGGGACAGGGTTGCAGCCCCAGCATTTT	.	TRBD1	TRBJ1-5	TRBV6-5
CSVADSRGGEKLFF	TGCAGCGTTGCTGATTCCCGGGGAGGAGAAAAACTGTTTTTT	few	.	TRBJ1-4	TRBV29-1
CASSNRAGGETQYF	TGTGCCAGCAGTAACCGAGCGGGGGGAGAGACCCAGTACTTC	few	TRBD2	TRBJ2-5	TRBV6-2/TRBV6-3
CASSRQSGYEKLFF	TGTGCCAGCAGCCGGCAGTCGGGGTATGAAAAACTGTTTTTT	once	.	TRBJ1-4	TRBV3-1/TRBV3-2
CASSPSGVETQYF	TGTGCCAGCAGTCCCTCGGGGGTCGAGACCCAGTACTTC	.	.	TRBJ2-5	TRBV28
CASSPVGARWGTEAFF	TGTGCCAGCAGCCCGGTGGGGGCTCGGTGGGGCACTGAAGCTTTCTTT	.	.	TRBJ1-1	TRBV5-4
CASSLIQGLDSPLHF	TGCGCCAGCAGCTTAATACAGGGGTTGGATTCACCCCTCCACTTT	.	TRBD1	TRBJ1-6	TRBV5-1
CASSKGVKVAGETQYF	TGTGCCAGTAGTAAGGGAGTCAAAGTTGCCGGAGAGACCCAGTACTTC	.	.	TRBJ2-5	TRBV19
CASSYQGGGGYNEQFF	TGTGCCAGCAGCTACCAGGGGGGCGGAGGATACAATGAGCAGTTCTTC	few	.	TRBJ2-1	TRBV7-3
CASSPGPNEKLFF	TGTGCCAGCTCACCAGGGCCTAATGAAAAACTGTTTTTT	.	.	TRBJ1-4	TRBV18
CASSYAGTSGHEQYF	TGTGCCAGCAGCTACGCCGGGACTAGCGGCCACGAGCAGTACTTC	few	TRBD2	TRBJ2-7	TRBV5-6
CASSEDGGAYNEQFF	TGTGCCAGCAGTGAAGACGGGGGGGCCTACAATGAGCAGTTCTTC	few	TRBD2	TRBJ2-1	TRBV6-1
CASSPGVTSSYNSPLHF	TGTGCCAGCAGCCCCGGGGTAACAAGCTCCTATAATTCACCCCTCCACTTT	few	.	TRBJ1-6	TRBV7-9
CASSTQRGPSYEQYF	TGTGCCAGCAGCACCCAGCGGGGGCCGTCGTACGAGCAGTACTTC	.	TRBD2	TRBJ2-7	TRBV28
CASSRDRGPGNTIYF	TGTGCCAGCAGCAGGGACAGGGGGCCTGGAAACACCATATATTTT	.	TRBD1	TRBJ1-3	TRBV6-5
CASSLGGTSGYEQYF	TGCGCCAGCAGCTTGGGGGGGACTAGCGGCTACGAGCAGTACTTC	.	TRBD2	TRBJ2-7	TRBV5-1
CSATLTDGYTF	TGCAGTGCTACCCTTACGGATGGCTACACCTTC	once	.	TRBJ1-2	TRBV20-1
CASSPPLGERMSSYNEQFF	TGTGCCAGCTCACCACCGCTAGGAGAACGTATGAGCTCCTACAATGAGCAGTTCTTC	few	.	TRBJ2-1	TRBV18
CASSSAGIEETQYF	TGTGCCAGCAGCTCCGCAGGGATCGAGGAGACCCAGTACTTC	.	.	TRBJ2-5	TRBV11-1
CASSLDLRGEAFF	TGCGCCAGCAGCTTGGACCTCCGGGGTGAAGCTTTCTTT	.	.	TRBJ1-1	TRBV5-1
CASSSQGYTEAFF	TGTGCCAGCAGCTCCCAGGGTTATACTGAAGCTTTCTTT	.	.	TRBJ1-1	TRBV7-6
CASSFRLAGYTSTDTQYF	TGTGCCAGCAGCTTTAGACTAGCGGGGTATACTAGCACAGATACGCAGTATTTT	.	TRBD2	TRBJ2-3	TRBV7-2
CAWSVGVGLSGNTIYF	TGTGCCTGGAGTGTTGGGGTAGGACTTTCTGGAAACACCATATATTTT	.	.	TRBJ1-3	TRBV30
CASSEPLDTQYF	TGTGCCAGCAGTGAACCTTTAGATACGCAGTATTTT	few	.	TRBJ2-3	TRBV2
CASSVGQAGDTQYF	TGTGCCAGCAGCGTAGGACAGGCGGGAGATACGCAGTATTTT	.	.	TRBJ2-3	TRBV9
CASSLVPSGNTGELFF	TGCGCCAGCAGCTTGGTTCCTAGCGGGAACACCGGGGAGCTGTTTTTT	.	TRBD2	TRBJ2-2	TRBV5-1
CASSPLDRASGNTIYF	TGTGCCAGCTCACCACTGGACAGGGCCTCTGGAAACACCATATATTTT	once	TRBD1	TRBJ1-3	TRBV18
CASPLSTSGGLGKNIQYF	TGTGCCAGCCCCCTCTCTACTAGCGGGGGGTTGGGCAAAAACATTCAGTACTTC	.	TRBD2	TRBJ2-4	TRBV7-3
CASSTAGGIGQPQHF	TGTGCCAGTAGTACGGCAGGGGGAATTGGTCAGCCCCAGCATTTT	.	TRBD1	TRBJ1-5	TRBV19
CAVGTGDSNQPQHF	TGTGCCGTCGGAACAGGGGATAGCAATCAGCCCCAGCATTTT	medium-sized	TRBD1	TRBJ1-5	TRBV10-3
CASSFGRGSPYNEQFF	TGCGCCAGCAGCTTCGGCAGGGGGTCTCCCTACAATGAGCAGTTCTTC	.	TRBD1	TRBJ2-1	TRBV5-1